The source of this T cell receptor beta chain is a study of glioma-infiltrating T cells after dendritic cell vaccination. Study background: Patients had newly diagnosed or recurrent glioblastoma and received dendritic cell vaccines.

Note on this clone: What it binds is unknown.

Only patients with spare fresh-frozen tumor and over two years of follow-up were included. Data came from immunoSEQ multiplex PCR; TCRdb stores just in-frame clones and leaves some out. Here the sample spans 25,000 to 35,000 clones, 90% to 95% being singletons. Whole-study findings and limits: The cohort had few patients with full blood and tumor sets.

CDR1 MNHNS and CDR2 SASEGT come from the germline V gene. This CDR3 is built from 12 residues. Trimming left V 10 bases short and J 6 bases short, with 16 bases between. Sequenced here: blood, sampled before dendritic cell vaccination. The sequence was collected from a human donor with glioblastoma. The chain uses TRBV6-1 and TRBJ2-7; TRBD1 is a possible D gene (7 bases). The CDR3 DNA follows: TGTGCCACCAGGGGGGCCCGGGGCGAGCAGTACTTC. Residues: CATRGARGEQYF.